A single T cell receptor (beta chain) is shown here with its context. The source of the sample is a study of blood T cell repertoires in COVID-19. Assay: immunoSEQ multiplex PCR; the TCRdb copy retains only in-frame clones and omits some. The sample lists tens of thousands of clones, roughly 79% occurring once. V was pared by 7 bases and J by 0 bases, with 13 bases between. The CDR3 spans 14 residues. Germline V gene data show CDR1 as MNHEY and CDR2 as SMNVEV (reference sequence). This chain links TRBV27 with TRBJ2-7, with D perhaps TRBD2 (6 bases). This clonotype originated in a human donor with active or convalescent COVID-19. The donor label of this sample is uncertain. The sample was peripheral blood. The chain's CDR3 is CASTPAGGSYEQYF. CDR3 nucleotide sequence: TGTGCCAGCACCCCGGCCGGGGGCTCCTACGAGCAGTACTTC.